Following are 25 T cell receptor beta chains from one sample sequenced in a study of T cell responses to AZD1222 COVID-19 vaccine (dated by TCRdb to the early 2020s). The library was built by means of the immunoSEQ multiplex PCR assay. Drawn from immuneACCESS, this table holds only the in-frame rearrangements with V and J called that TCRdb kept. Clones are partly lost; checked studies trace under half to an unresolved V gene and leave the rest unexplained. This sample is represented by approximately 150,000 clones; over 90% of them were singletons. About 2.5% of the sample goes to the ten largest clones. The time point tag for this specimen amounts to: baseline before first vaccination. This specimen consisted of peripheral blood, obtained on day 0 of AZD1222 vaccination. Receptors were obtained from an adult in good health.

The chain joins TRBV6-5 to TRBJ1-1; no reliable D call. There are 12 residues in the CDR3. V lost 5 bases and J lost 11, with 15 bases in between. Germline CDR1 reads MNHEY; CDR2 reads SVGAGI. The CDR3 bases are TGTGCCAGCAGTCAGCCGTCCGGCGCGGCTTTCTTT. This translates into CASSQPSGAAFF.

DNA for the CDR3: TGTGCCAGCAGCCTCGGGGCTGGTTACAATCAGCCCCAGCATTTT. Encoded protein: CASSLGAGYNQPQHF. This chain connects TRBV9 to TRBJ1-5, with D tentatively TRBD1 (5 bases). Germline values: CDR1 SGDLS, CDR2 YYNGEE. The CDR3 is made up of 15 amino acids. V gave up 4 bases and J gave up 3 bases, with 14 bases separating them.

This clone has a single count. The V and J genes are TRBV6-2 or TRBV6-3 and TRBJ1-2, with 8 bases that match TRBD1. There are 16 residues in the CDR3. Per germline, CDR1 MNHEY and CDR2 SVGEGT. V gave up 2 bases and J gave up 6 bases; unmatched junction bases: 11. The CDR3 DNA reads TGTGCCAGCAGTTACCAACCCTGGACAGGGCCGGATGGCTACACCTTC. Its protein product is CASSYQPWTGPDGYTF.

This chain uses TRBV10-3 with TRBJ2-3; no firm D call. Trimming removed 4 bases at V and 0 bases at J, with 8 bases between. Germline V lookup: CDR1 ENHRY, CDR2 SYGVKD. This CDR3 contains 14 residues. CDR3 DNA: TGTGCCATCAGTGGGTCGGATAGCACAGATACGCAGTATTTT. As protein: CAISGSDSTDTQYF.

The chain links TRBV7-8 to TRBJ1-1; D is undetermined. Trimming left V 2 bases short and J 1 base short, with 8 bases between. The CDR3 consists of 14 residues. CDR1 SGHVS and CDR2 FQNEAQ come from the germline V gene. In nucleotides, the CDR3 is TGTGCCAGCAGCTTATATGGTGGGAACACTGAAGCTTTCTTT. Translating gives CASSLYGGNTEAFF.

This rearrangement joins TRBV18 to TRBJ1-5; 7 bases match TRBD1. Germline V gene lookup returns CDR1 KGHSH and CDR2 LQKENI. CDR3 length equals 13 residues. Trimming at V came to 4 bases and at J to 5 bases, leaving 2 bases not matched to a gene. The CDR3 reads CASSQTGDQPQHF. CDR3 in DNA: TGTGCCAGCTCACAAACAGGGGATCAGCCCCAGCATTTT.

The CDR3 DNA is TGTGCCAGCAGAGAGGGGACAGGCATAAATGAAAATGAGCAGTTCTTC. This sequence encodes CASREGTGINENEQFF. The gene calls are TRBV2 and TRBJ2-1, with TRBD1 matching 8 bases. The CDR3 has 16 amino acids. V gave up 6 bases and J gave up 7 bases; unmatched junction bases: 14. The germline V gene encodes CDR1 SNHLY and CDR2 FYNNEI.

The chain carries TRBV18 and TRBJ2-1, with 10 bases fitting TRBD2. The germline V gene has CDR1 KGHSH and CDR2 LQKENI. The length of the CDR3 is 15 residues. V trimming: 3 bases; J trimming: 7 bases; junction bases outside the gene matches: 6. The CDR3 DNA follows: TGTGCCAGCTCACCTCTAGCGGGAGTGGGTAATGAGCAGTTCTTC. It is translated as CASSPLAGVGNEQFF.

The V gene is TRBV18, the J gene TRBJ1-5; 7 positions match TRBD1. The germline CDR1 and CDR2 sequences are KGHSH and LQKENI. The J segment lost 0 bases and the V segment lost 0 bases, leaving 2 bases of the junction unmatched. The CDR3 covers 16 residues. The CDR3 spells CASSPPGQYSNQPQHF. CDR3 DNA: TGTGCCAGCTCACCACCGGGACAGTATAGCAATCAGCCCCAGCATTTT.

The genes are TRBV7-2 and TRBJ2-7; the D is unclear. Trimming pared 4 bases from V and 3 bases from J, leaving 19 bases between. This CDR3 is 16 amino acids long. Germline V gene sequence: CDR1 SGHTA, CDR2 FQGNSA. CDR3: CASSSTPRRQHYEQYF. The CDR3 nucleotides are TGTGCCAGCAGCTCTACCCCCCGGAGACAACACTACGAGCAGTACTTC.

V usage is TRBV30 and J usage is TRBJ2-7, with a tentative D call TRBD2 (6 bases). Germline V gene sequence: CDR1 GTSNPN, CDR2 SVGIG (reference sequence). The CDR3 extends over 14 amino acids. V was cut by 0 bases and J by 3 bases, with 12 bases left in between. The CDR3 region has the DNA TGTGCCTGGAGTGTAGGTAGGGGAGGCTACGAGCAGTACTTC. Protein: CAWSVGRGGYEQYF.

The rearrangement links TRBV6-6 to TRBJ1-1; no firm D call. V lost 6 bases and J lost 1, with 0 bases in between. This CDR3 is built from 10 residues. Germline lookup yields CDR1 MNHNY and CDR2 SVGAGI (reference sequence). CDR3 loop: CASRNTEAFF. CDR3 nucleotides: TGTGCCAGCAGGAACACTGAAGCTTTCTTT.

The chain's CDR3 is CASSVRGPDRAQNTEAFF. CDR3 sequence (DNA): TGTGCCAGCAGTGTAAGGGGACCCGACAGGGCCCAGAACACTGAAGCTTTCTTT. The chain links TRBV28 to TRBJ1-1, with 7 bases matching TRBD1. The germline V gene encodes CDR1 MDHEN and CDR2 SYDVKM. The V gene end was trimmed by 5 bases and the J gene end by 1 base; junction bases not matched to a gene: 16. CDR3 length: 18 amino acids.

CDR3: CATSRARREGQGFFEQYF. The DNA of the CDR3 is TGTGCCACCAGCAGAGCCCGAAGGGAGGGACAGGGATTTTTCGAGCAGTACTTC. V and J are TRBV15 and TRBJ2-7; 9 nucleotides agree with TRBD1. The CDR3 is 18 amino acids. J was trimmed by 6 bases and V by 1 base; bases with no gene match: 16. Germline lookup yields CDR1 LNHNV and CDR2 YYDKDF (reference sequence).

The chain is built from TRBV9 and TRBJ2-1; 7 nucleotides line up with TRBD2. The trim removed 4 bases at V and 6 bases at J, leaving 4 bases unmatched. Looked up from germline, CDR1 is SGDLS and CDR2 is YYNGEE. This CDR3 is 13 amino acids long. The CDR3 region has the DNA TGTGCCAGCAGCTCCAGCGGGGTCAATGAGCAGTTCTTC. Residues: CASSSSGVNEQFF.

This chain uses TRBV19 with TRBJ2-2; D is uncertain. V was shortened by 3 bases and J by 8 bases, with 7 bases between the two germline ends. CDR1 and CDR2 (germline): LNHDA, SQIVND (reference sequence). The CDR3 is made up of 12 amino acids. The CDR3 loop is CASSIGPGELFF. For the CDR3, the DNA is TGTGCCAGTAGTATTGGTCCTGGGGAGCTGTTTTTT.

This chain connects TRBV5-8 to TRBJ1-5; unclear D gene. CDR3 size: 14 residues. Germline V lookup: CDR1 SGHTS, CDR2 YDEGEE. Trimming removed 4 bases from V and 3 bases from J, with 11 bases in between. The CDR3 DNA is TGTGCCAGCAGCGAAGGACCCTACAATCAGCCCCAGCATTTT. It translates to CASSEGPYNQPQHF. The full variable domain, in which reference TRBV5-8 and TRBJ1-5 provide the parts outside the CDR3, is EAGVTQSPTHLIKTRGQQATLRCSPISGHTSVYWYQQALGLGLQFLLWYDEGEERNRGNFPPRFSGRQFPNYSSELNVNALELEDSALYLCASSEGPYNQPQHFGDGTRLSIL.

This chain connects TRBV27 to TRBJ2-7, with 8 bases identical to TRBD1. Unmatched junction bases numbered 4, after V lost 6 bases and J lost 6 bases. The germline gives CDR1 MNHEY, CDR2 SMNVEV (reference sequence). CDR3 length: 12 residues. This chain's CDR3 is CASSPGQAEQYF. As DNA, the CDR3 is TGTGCCAGCAGCCCGGGACAGGCCGAGCAGTACTTC.

This chain's CDR3 is CASSLEVGVQYF. CDR3 nucleotide sequence: TGTGCCAGCAGCTTAGAGGTGGGCGTGCAGTACTTC. V and J are TRBV7-8 and TRBJ2-7; D gene unclear. Trimming took 1 base from V and 9 from J, leaving 10 bases between them. The CDR3 has 12 residues. Germline CDR1 and CDR2: SGHVS and FQNEAQ.

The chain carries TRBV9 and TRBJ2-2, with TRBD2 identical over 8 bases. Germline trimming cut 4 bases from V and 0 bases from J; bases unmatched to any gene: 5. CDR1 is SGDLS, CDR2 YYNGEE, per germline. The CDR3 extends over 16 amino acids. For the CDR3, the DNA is TGTGCCAGCAGCTTCGGGGGGGTGTCGAACACCGGGGAGCTGTTTTTT. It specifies CASSFGGVSNTGELFF.

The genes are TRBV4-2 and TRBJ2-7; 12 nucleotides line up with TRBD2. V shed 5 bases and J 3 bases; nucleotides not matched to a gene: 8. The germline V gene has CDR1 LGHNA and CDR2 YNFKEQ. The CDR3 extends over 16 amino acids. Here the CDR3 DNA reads TGTGCCAGCAGCGCTCCTAGCGGGGGGGTCCTCTACGAGCAGTACTTC. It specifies CASSAPSGGVLYEQYF.

Here the CDR3 DNA reads TGTGCCAGCAGTTACTCGTGGACTAGCTCTGGAAACACCATATATTTT. Translation: CASSYSWTSSGNTIYF. The rearrangement links TRBV6-5 to TRBJ1-3, with D unclear. The CDR3 is 16 residues long. Trimming cost V 0 bases and J 0 bases, with 9 bases left between them. The germline CDR1 and CDR2 sequences are MNHEY and SVGAGI.

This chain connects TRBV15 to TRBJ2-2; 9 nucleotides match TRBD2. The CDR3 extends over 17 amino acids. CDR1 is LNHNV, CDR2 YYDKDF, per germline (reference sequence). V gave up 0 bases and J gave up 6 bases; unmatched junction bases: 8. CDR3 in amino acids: CATSRDRRGGSSGELFF. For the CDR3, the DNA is TGTGCCACCAGCAGAGATAGGCGGGGGGGTTCCTCCGGGGAGCTGTTTTTT.

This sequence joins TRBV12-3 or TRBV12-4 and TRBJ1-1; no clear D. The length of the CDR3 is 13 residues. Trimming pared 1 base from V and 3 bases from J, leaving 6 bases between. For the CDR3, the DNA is TGTGCCAGCAGTTTAGTCTCGGACACTGAAGCTTTCTTT. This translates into CASSLVSDTEAFF.

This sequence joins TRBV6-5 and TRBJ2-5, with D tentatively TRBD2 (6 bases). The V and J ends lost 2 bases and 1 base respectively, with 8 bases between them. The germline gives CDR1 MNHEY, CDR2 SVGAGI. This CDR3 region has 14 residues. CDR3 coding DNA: TGTGCCAGCAGTTACCGGGGAGGCCAAGAGACCCAGTACTTC. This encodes CASSYRGGQETQYF.